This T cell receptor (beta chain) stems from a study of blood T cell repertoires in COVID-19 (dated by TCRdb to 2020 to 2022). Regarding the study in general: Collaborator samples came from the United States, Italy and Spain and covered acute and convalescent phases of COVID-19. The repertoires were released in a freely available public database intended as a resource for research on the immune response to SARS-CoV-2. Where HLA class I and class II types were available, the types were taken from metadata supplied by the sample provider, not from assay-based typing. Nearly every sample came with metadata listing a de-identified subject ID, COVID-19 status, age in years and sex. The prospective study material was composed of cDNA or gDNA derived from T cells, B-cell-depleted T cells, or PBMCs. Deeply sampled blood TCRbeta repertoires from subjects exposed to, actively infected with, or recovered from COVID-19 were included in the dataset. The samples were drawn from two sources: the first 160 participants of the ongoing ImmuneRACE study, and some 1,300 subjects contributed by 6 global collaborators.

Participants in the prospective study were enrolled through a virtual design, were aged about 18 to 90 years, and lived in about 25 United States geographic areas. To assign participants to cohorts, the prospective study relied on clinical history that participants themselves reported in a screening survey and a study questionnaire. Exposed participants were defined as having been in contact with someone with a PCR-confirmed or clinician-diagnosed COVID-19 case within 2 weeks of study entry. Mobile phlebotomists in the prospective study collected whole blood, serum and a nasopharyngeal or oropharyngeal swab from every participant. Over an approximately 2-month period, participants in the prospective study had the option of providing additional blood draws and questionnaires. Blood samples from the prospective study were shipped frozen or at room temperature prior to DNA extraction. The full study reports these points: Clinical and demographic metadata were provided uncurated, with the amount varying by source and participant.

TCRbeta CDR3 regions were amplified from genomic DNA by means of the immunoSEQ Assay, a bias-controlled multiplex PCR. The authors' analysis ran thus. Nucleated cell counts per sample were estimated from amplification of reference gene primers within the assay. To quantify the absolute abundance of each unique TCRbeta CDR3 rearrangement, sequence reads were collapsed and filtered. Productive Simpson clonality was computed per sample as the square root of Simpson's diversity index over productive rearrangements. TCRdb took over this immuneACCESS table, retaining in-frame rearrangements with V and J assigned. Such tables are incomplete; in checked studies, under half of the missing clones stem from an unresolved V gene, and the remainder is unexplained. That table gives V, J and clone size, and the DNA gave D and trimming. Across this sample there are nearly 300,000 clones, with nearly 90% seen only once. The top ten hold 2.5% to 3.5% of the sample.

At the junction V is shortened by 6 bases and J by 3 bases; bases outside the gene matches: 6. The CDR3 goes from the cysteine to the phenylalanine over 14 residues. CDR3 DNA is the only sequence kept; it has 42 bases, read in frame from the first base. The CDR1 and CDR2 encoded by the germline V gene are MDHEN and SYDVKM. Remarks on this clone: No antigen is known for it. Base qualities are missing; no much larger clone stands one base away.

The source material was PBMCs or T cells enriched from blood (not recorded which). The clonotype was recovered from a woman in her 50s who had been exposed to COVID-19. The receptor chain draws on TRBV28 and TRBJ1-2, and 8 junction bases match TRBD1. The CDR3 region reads CASRRTGTYYGYTF. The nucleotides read TGTGCCAGCAGACGGACAGGGACTTACTATGGCTACACCTTC.